What follows are 14 T cell receptor beta chains derived from one specimen sequenced in a study of molecular identifiers for immune sequencing clone quantification. TCRdb called the PCR reads again in MiXCR, with one record for every CDR3 protein. The data contain over 550,000 distinct CDR3 sequences, 25% of them singletons. The material sequenced was naive CD8+ T cells from blood, with Jurkat cell RNA spiked in. The subset here: FACS-sorted CD8+CD4-CCR7+CD45RA+ naive T cells. The receptors here all came from a human donor in good health. Some libraries in this study had Jurkat cell RNA spiked in.

With respect to this clonotype: The junction and the germline gene differ at one end; a read error may be behind it. This sequence joins TRBV7-2 and TRBJ2-5, with D perhaps matching TRBD1 (6 bases). CDR3 size: 15 residues. CDR1 SGHTA and CDR2 FQGNSA come from the germline V gene. The CDR3 sequence: CASSLGQGPGEPQYF. The DNA for the CDR3 is TGTGCCAGCAGCCTGGGGCAGGGGCCCGGAGAGCCCCAGTACTTC.

This clonotype came up many times. The DNA for the CDR3 is TGTGCCAGCAGTTTGCAGGGACGTACTCAGCCCCAGCATTTT. Its translation is CASSLQGRTQPQHF. The J gene is TRBJ1-5, the V gene TRBV27, with a possible D match to TRBD1 (5 bases). The V end was cut by 3 bases, the J end by 6 bases, with 12 bases between. Per the germline V gene, CDR1 is MNHEY and CDR2 is SMNVEV (reference sequence). This CDR3 has 14 residues.

The chain uses TRBV7-9 and TRBJ2-2; 11 bases fit TRBD2. V lost 3 bases, J lost 5 bases, and 5 bases stayed unmatched. The CDR3 is made up of 16 amino acids. Looked up from germline, CDR1 is SEHNR and CDR2 is FQNEAQ (reference sequence). CDR3 sequence reads: CASSFLLAGATGELFF. CDR3 in DNA: TGTGCCAGCAGCTTCTTACTAGCGGGGGCTACCGGGGAGCTGTTTTTT.

As regards this clonotype: This may be a read error: a much more frequent sequence differs by one nucleotide. This rearrangement joins TRBV6-6 to TRBJ2-3, with D maybe TRBD2 (6 bases). Germline-derived CDR1 and CDR2 are MNHNY and SVGAGI (reference sequence). The CDR3 runs 13 residues. The germline V and J ends were trimmed by 4 bases and 5 bases, with 10 bases remaining between them. CDR3 sequence (DNA): TGTGCCAGCAGTTGCGGGGCGGGAGATACGCAGTATTTT. Protein: CASSCGAGDTQYF.

In the case of this clonotype: A read error may account for a junction end that differs from germline. V gene TRBV11-2 combines with J gene TRBJ2-3; no firm D call. The CDR3 consists of 15 residues. Germline CDR1 SGHAT, CDR2 FQNNGV. CDR3 amino acids: CASSARRARTATQYF. CDR3 in DNA: TGTGCCAGCAGCGCGAGAAGGGCCCGCACAGCTACGCAGTATTTT.

The rearrangement joins TRBV20-1 to TRBJ2-1; 11 nucleotides line up with TRBD2. The CDR3 totals 14 residues. Germline assignment: CDR1 DFQATT and CDR2 SNEGSKA (reference sequence). The CDR3 spells CSPAGLAGRDEQFF. The CDR3 DNA reads TGCAGCCCTGCTGGACTAGCGGGCCGTGATGAGCAGTTCTTC.

In regard to this clonotype: Relative to the germline gene, one junction end is altered; a read error may explain this. The V call is TRBV20-1, the J call TRBJ1-1; 9 bases match TRBD1. The CDR3 runs 21 residues. Per the germline V gene, CDR1 is DFQATT and CDR2 is SNEGSKA (reference sequence). This CDR3 is CSARDPGPMIGQGNGVTEAVF. DNA of the CDR3: TGCAGTGCTAGAGATCCAGGCCCGATGATCGGACAGGGGAACGGAGTGACTGAAGCTGTCTTT.

This clonotype has ten or more counts. The CDR3 DNA reads as TGTGCCAGCAGCCCTCCTAGGGCGGGGTATTCTGGAAACACCATATATTTT. This translates into CASSPPRAGYSGNTIYF. The V gene is TRBV7-2, the J gene TRBJ1-3; D is unresolved. The V end lost 5 bases, the J end lost 1 base, and 18 bases lay between the germline ends. CDR3 length: 17 amino acids. Germline V gene lookup returns CDR1 SGHTA and CDR2 FQGNSA.

The chain carries TRBV6-6 and TRBJ2-5; TRBD2 aligns across 10 bases. CDR3 length equals 19 residues. Looked up from germline, CDR1 is MNHNY and CDR2 is SVGAGI (reference sequence). V dropped 5 bases and J dropped 0; count of bases not matched to a gene: 15. CDR3 nucleotide sequence: TGTGCCAGCAGTACTAGCGGGGACGCGTCTCCCCTGAACCAAGAGACCCAGTACTTC. Protein: CASSTSGDASPLNQETQYF.

The CDR3 coding sequence is TGCGCCAGCAGCCCGGGTGAGACTGAAGCTTTCTTT. This sequence encodes CASSPGETEAFF. This chain links TRBV4-1 with TRBJ1-1, with D unclear. The germline CDR1 and CDR2 sequences are MGHRA and YSYEKL. V lost 4 bases and J 5 bases, leaving 8 bases between the germline ends. CDR3 length: 12 amino acids.

At least ten counts were recorded for this clonotype. The chain is built from TRBV5-4 and TRBJ2-7; 7 bases are a match to TRBD1. The CDR3 is 15 amino acids. Germline loops: CDR1 SGHNT, CDR2 YYREEE (reference sequence). Unmatched junction bases numbered 12, after V lost 4 bases and J lost 5 bases. CDR3 amino acids: CASSPGPGGFDEQYF. The DNA of the CDR3 is TGTGCCAGCAGCCCCGGCCCAGGGGGATTTGACGAGCAGTACTTC.

This clonotype was found many times. The chain joins TRBV12-3 or TRBV12-4 to TRBJ2-7, with unresolved D. The CDR3 is made up of 12 amino acids. Trimming shortened V by 6 bases and J by 9 bases, and 15 bases separated the two germline ends. This CDR3 is CASSLDPLGQYF. For the CDR3, the DNA is TGTGCCAGCAGCTTGGACCCCCTGGGGCAGTACTTC.

The chain uses TRBV20-1 and TRBJ2-2, with D uncertain. The CDR3 sequence is 14 residues long. V was cut by 5 bases and J by 9 bases, with 19 bases left in between. Per germline, CDR1 DFQATT and CDR2 SNEGSKA (reference sequence). CDR3 coding DNA: TGCAGTGCTCCTCTCTTAGGGTCCTCTTGGGAGCTGTTTTTT. Protein: CSAPLLGSSWELFF.

In regard to this clonotype: At one end the junction does not follow the germline gene, possibly because of a read error. The chain has TRBV4-3 and TRBJ2-1, with 11 nucleotides matching TRBD2. Germline V CDR1 and CDR2: LGHNA, YSLEER. The CDR3 covers 15 residues. CDR3 amino acids: CASSQDASGRWEQVF. The CDR3 coding sequence is TGCGCCAGCAGCCAAGATGCTAGCGGGAGGTGGGAGCAGGTCTTC.